The clone carrying this TCR beta chain has a single count. The sample belongs to a study of blood T cell repertoires in COVID-19. Sequencing used immunoSEQ multiplex PCR; TCRdb keeps in-frame clones, though not all of them. The table shows about 180,000 clones, with 80% to 85% occurring only once. Per germline, CDR1 SGDLS and CDR2 YYNGEE. V was cut by 5 bases and J by 6 bases, with 12 bases left in between. The CDR3 spans 12 residues. Patients in Seattle were enrolled during active infection, then followed longitudinally. Sequencing was done on a sample of peripheral blood. The sequence was collected from a woman in her 40s with COVID-19, enrolled during active disease. The chain couples TRBV9 to TRBJ2-7, with D perhaps matching TRBD2 (5 bases). The CDR3 nucleotides are TGTGCCAGCAGTGATCGGACTTCCGAGCAGTACTTC. Encoded protein: CASSDRTSEQYF.